This TCR beta chain was recovered during a study of cytomegalovirus exposure and HLA in healthy donors. Across the study: Early released data comprised around 80 million unique TCRs from HLA-typed donors. The study, taken as a whole, reports: Accurate HLA-A and HLA-B prediction from TCR beta sequences was reported for most subjects. Highly shared variants forming one cluster were likely a sequencing artifact.

Donors were ostensibly healthy at sampling, although undocumented immune exposures were probable. Primers: 60 Vbeta forward and 13 Jbeta reverse. Assay: immunoSEQ multiplex PCR; the TCRdb copy retains only in-frame clones and omits some. The top ten clones hold less than 3.5% of a sample with 200,000 to 250,000 clones, just over 75% of them seen once. On this clone itself: Its matching antigen is unknown.

The CDR3 totals 15 residues. J was trimmed by 4 bases and V by 1 base; bases with no gene match: 4. Germline CDR1 reads SGHRS; CDR2 reads YFSETQ. The sample was PBMCs. The TCR originated in a woman between 55 and 75 years old in good health and CMV-seropositive. The chain recombines TRBV5-1 with TRBJ2-3, with TRBD1 matching over 9 bases. CDR3 loop: CASSLTGGTADTQYF. CDR3 bases: TGCGCCAGCAGCTTGACAGGGGGCACGGCAGATACGCAGTATTTT.